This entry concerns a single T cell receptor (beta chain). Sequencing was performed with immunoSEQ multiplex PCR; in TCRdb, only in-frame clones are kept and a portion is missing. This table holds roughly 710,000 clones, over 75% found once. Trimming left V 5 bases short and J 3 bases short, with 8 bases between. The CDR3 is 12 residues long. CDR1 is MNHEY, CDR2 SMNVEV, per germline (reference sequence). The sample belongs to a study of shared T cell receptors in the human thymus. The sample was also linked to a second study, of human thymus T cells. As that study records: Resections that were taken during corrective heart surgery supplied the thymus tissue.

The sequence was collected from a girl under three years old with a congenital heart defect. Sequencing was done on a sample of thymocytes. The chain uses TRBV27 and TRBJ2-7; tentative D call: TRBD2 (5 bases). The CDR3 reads CASSRGIYEQYF. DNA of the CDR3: TGTGCCAGCAGTCGAGGGATCTACGAGCAGTACTTC.